These 23 T cell receptor beta chains were all obtained from the same sample, sequenced in a study of shared clonotypes between healthy human individuals. Sequencing was performed with immunoSEQ multiplex PCR; in TCRdb, only in-frame clones are kept and a portion is missing. The table includes about 2.1 million clones, under 95% detected once. The naive CD8 population came from CD45RO-negative cells selected for CCR7, without terminally differentiated effector memory CD45RA+ cells. The sample comprised naive CD8+ T cells from PBMCs. These receptors originate from a man aged 18 to 35 in good health. Some clones in this sample may be carry-over from other donors' samples.

The V and J genes are TRBV7-2 and TRBJ1-2; weak D call: TRBD1 (5 bases). The ends were cut back, 0 bases at V and 2 bases at J, with 10 bases in the middle. CDR1 is SGHTA, CDR2 FQGNSA, per germline. The CDR3 runs to 15 residues. The CDR3 sequence is CASSLAGVTNYGYTF. CDR3 DNA sequence: TGTGCCAGCAGCTTAGCGGGGGTTACCAACTATGGCTACACCTTC.

The CDR3 protein is CASRESRGGRGDTQYF. The CDR3 DNA follows: TGTGCCAGCAGGGAGAGTCGGGGCGGGAGGGGCGATACGCAGTATTTT. V and J are TRBV7-9 and TRBJ2-3; 9 bases align to TRBD2. The CDR3 extends over 16 amino acids. The V gene end was trimmed by 6 bases and the J gene end by 6 bases; junction bases not matched to a gene: 13. In germline, CDR1 is SEHNR, CDR2 FQNEAQ (reference sequence).

CDR3 amino acids: CASSAREGEQYF. The CDR3 DNA follows: TGTGCCAGCAGCGCCCGTGAAGGCGAGCAGTACTTC. The chain is built from TRBV13 and TRBJ2-7; D is unclear. Germline values: CDR1 PRHDT, CDR2 FYEKMQ (reference sequence). The V end lost 5 bases, the J end lost 6 bases, and 11 bases lay between the germline ends. The CDR3 sequence is 12 residues long.

J is TRBJ1-2 and V is TRBV30; perhaps TRBD1 as D (5 bases). The CDR3 has 19 amino acids. Germline V gene sequence: CDR1 GTSNPN, CDR2 SVGIG (reference sequence). V dropped 0 bases and J dropped 7 bases, with 30 bases sitting between them. The CDR3 DNA sequence: TGTGCCTGGAGTGTACGTTTAAACACTAGAACAGGTTTGTTGTGTGGCTACACCTTC. This encodes CAWSVRLNTRTGLLCGYTF. Supplemented by reference TRBV30 and TRBJ1-2, the full variable domain reads SQTIHQWPATLVQPVGSPLSLECTVEGTSNPNLYWYRQAAGRGLQLLFYSVGIGQISSEVPQNLSASRPQDRQFILSSKKLLLSDSGFYLCAWSVRLNTRTGLLCGYTFGSGTRLTVV.

This chain joins TRBV28 and TRBJ1-5; D gene unclear. CDR1 and CDR2 (germline): MDHEN, SYDVKM. This CDR3 is 16 amino acids long. The V gene lost 1 base and the J gene lost 5 bases, with 15 bases spanning the gap. The CDR3 nucleotides are TGTGCCAGCAGTTTATCGAGGGTCCGGTCTCATCAGCCCCAGCATTTT. This gives the protein CASSLSRVRSHQPQHF. The entire variable domain, with the rest obtained from reference TRBV28 and TRBJ1-5, is as follows: DVKVTQSSRYLVKRTGEKVFLECVQDMDHENMFWYRQDPGLGLRLIYFSYDVKMKEKGDIPEGYSVSREKKERFSLILESASTNQTSMYLCASSLSRVRSHQPQHFGDGTRLSIL.

The CDR3 sequence: CASHPGQGTPNYGYTF. CDR3 coding DNA: TGTGCCAGCCACCCGGGACAGGGTACACCTAACTATGGCTACACCTTC. The chain uses TRBV9 and TRBJ1-2; 9 bases line up with TRBD1. The CDR3 extends over 16 amino acids. Germline assignment: CDR1 SGDLS and CDR2 YYNGEE. V lost 7 bases and J lost 0; bases outside the gene matches: 10.

V is TRBV4-1 and J is TRBJ1-3; 7 bases are a match to TRBD1. Trimming took 0 bases from V and 4 from J; bases not matched to a gene: 3. This CDR3 region has 15 residues. Germline V gene data show CDR1 as MGHRA and CDR2 as YSYEKL. The CDR3 loop reads CASSQDLGGGNTIYF. The CDR3 bases are TGCGCCAGCAGCCAAGATTTAGGGGGCGGAAACACCATATATTTT.

This chain links TRBV4-1 with TRBJ1-1; no firm D call. CDR3 length: 12 amino acids. CDR1 is MGHRA and CDR2 is YSYEKL in the germline V gene. V was cut by 0 bases and J by 8 bases, with 7 bases left in between. DNA for the CDR3: TGCGCCAGCAGCCAAGAACCGCGCGAAGCTTTCTTT. This encodes CASSQEPREAFF.

V gene TRBV27 combines with J gene TRBJ1-5, with 12 bases identical to TRBD1. The CDR3 runs to 17 residues. The V segment lost 6 bases and the J segment 3 bases; nucleotides outside the gene matches: 9. Germline V CDR1 and CDR2: MNHEY, SMNVEV (reference sequence). The CDR3 coding sequence is TGTGCCAGCAGACCCGGGACAGGGGGCGTAAACAATCAGCCCCAGCATTTT. Its protein product is CASRPGTGGVNNQPQHF.

V usage is TRBV27 and J usage is TRBJ1-5; D is uncertain. Germline loops: CDR1 MNHEY, CDR2 SMNVEV (reference sequence). This CDR3 contains 13 residues. Trimming took 0 bases from V and 7 from J, leaving 7 bases between them. The CDR3 reads CASSLSTRQPQHF. The CDR3 bases are TGTGCCAGCAGTTTATCGACAAGACAGCCCCAGCATTTT.

This chain connects TRBV13 to TRBJ2-7, with 9 positions matching TRBD2. V gave up 5 bases and J gave up 2 bases; unmatched junction bases: 16. Germline V CDR1 and CDR2: PRHDT, FYEKMQ (reference sequence). The CDR3 runs to 18 residues. The CDR3 protein is CASSPRPSTSGLTYEQYF. CDR3 sequence (DNA): TGTGCCAGCAGCCCCCGCCCTTCGACTAGCGGTTTAACCTACGAGCAGTACTTC.

The chain carries TRBV9 and TRBJ1-5, with D unresolved. The V end was cut by 4 bases, the J end by 1 base, with 12 bases between. Germline assignment: CDR1 SGDLS and CDR2 YYNGEE. The CDR3 loop spans 15 amino acids. CDR3 in amino acids: CASSPFAGSNQPQHF. In DNA, the CDR3 is TGTGCCAGCAGCCCCTTTGCGGGAAGCAATCAGCCCCAGCATTTT.

V is TRBV27 and J is TRBJ2-5; D gene uncertain. This CDR3 is 14 amino acids long. V was clipped by 1 base and J by 5 bases, with 11 bases between them. CDR1 MNHEY and CDR2 SMNVEV come from the germline V gene (reference sequence). CDR3 coding DNA: TGTGCCAGCAGTTTATTAGGGCTCTATGAGACCCAGTACTTC. Translation: CASSLLGLYETQYF.

The CDR3 loop reads CASSSPPGRDEGGDPYGYTF. In DNA, the CDR3 is TGTGCCAGCAGTTCCCCCCCGGGGAGAGACGAGGGAGGGGACCCTTATGGCTACACCTTC. This sequence joins TRBV27 and TRBJ1-2; weak D call: TRBD1 (5 bases). V was pared by 4 bases and J by 5 bases, with 32 bases between. The CDR3 consists of 20 residues. The germline CDR1 and CDR2 sequences are MNHEY and SMNVEV (reference sequence).

V usage is TRBV4-2 and J usage is TRBJ2-2; the D gene could be TRBD1 or TRBD2 (6 bases each). This CDR3 region has 16 residues. Trimming cost V 4 bases and J 0 bases, with 12 bases left between them. Germline CDR1 and CDR2: LGHNA and YNFKEQ. This chain's CDR3 is CASSLEGGANTGELFF. The CDR3 DNA sequence: TGTGCCAGCAGCCTCGAGGGGGGCGCGAACACCGGGGAGCTGTTTTTT.

This rearrangement joins TRBV27 to TRBJ1-1; D unresolved. The CDR3 consists of 13 residues. Between the trimmed V and J ends, which lost 1 base and 3 bases, there was a span of 6 bases. Germline values: CDR1 MNHEY, CDR2 SMNVEV (reference sequence). The CDR3 nucleotides read TGTGCCAGCAGTTTATTAAAGGACACTGAAGCTTTCTTT. This sequence encodes CASSLLKDTEAFF.

The gene calls are TRBV27 and TRBJ2-7; 10 bases are a match to TRBD2. Germline assignment: CDR1 MNHEY and CDR2 SMNVEV (reference sequence). This CDR3 is built from 16 residues. The trim removed 5 bases at V and 3 bases at J, leaving 10 bases unmatched. The CDR3 is CASSLSGTSVYYEQYF. The CDR3 region has the DNA TGTGCCAGCAGTCTCTCCGGGACTAGCGTTTACTACGAGCAGTACTTC.

V and J are TRBV6-5 and TRBJ2-7; 11 nucleotides match TRBD2. Germline CDR1 MNHEY, CDR2 SVGAGI. V was clipped by 2 bases and J by 3 bases; unmatched bases: 3. The CDR3 is 15 amino acids. The CDR3 loop is CASSYEGLADYEQYF. CDR3 bases: TGTGCCAGCAGTTACGAGGGACTAGCGGACTACGAGCAGTACTTC.

The chain combines TRBV9 with TRBJ1-6; D is unresolved. Germline CDR1 is SGDLS and CDR2 is YYNGEE. CDR3 length: 12 amino acids. The V gene lost 3 bases and the J gene lost 9 bases, with 7 bases spanning the gap. The CDR3 region is CASSDGGSPLHF. The CDR3 DNA reads as TGTGCCAGCAGCGATGGTGGTTCACCCCTCCACTTT. Using reference TRBV9 and TRBJ1-6 for the parts outside the CDR3, the full variable domain is DSGVTQTPKHLITATGQRVTLRCSPRSGDLSVYWYQQSLDQGLQFLIQYYNGEERAKGNILERFSAQQFPDLHSELNLSSLELGDSALYFCASSDGGSPLHFGNGTRLTVT.

The chain uses TRBV7-9 and TRBJ2-7; 7 bases are a match to TRBD1. The CDR3 spans 13 residues. The junction had 7 bases not matched to a gene; V was cut back by 5 bases and J by 6 bases. Germline V lookup: CDR1 SEHNR, CDR2 FQNEAQ (reference sequence). DNA for the CDR3: TGTGCCAGCAGCGCCAAAGACAGGGTCGAGCAGTACTTC. It specifies CASSAKDRVEQYF. The whole variable domain, remainder taken from reference TRBV7-9 and TRBJ2-7, is DTGVSQNPRHKITKRGQNVTFRCDPISEHNRLYWYRQTLGQGPEFLTYFQNEAQLEKSRLLSDRFSAERPKGSFSTLEIQRTEQGDSAMYLCASSAKDRVEQYFGPGTRLTVT.

The V call is TRBV5-1, the J call TRBJ2-1; 13 bases fit TRBD2. This CDR3 spans 15 amino acids. CDR1 and CDR2 from the germline V gene are SGHRS and YFSETQ. Germline trimming cut 4 bases from V and 9 bases from J; bases unmatched to any gene: 7. The CDR3 region has the DNA TGCGCCAGCAGCGAAGGACTAGCGGGAGAGCGTGAGCAGTTCTTC. Its translation is CASSEGLAGEREQFF.

This clone appeared once. This sequence joins TRBV5-1 and TRBJ2-2, with 14 bases aligning to TRBD2. CDR1 and CDR2 from the germline V gene are SGHRS and YFSETQ. The CDR3 runs to 19 residues. Trimming took 1 base from V and 2 from J; bases not matched to a gene: 7. CDR3 bases: TGCGCCAGCAGCTTGTCCTTGGGGACTAGCGGGAGAAACACCGGGGAGCTGTTTTTT. It codes for CASSLSLGTSGRNTGELFF.

This chain joins TRBV14 and TRBJ1-1; 8 bases align to TRBD1. This CDR3 is 15 amino acids long. Germline CDR1 SGHDN, CDR2 FVKESK. V trimming: 3 bases; J trimming: 4 bases; junction bases outside the gene matches: 7. In DNA form, the CDR3 reads TGTGCCAGCAGCCATCTCAGGGGGCGAAGCACTGAAGCTTTCTTT. Its protein product is CASSHLRGRSTEAFF.